The 20 T cell receptor beta chains in this list originate from one sample, sequenced in a study of cytomegalovirus exposure and HLA in healthy donors. It was with 60 Vbeta and 13 Jbeta primers that the PCR ran. Libraries were prepared by immunoSEQ multiplex PCR; TCRdb keeps only in-frame clonotypes and omits some of them. The sample holds some 180,000 clones, roughly 70% seen once. The sequencing sample was made of PBMCs. These receptors all come from a male donor in good health and CMV-seronegative.

V is TRBV12-5 and J is TRBJ1-3; 7 bases align to TRBD1. The CDR3 totals 17 residues. With V trimmed by 4 bases and J by 0 bases, 9 bases remained unmatched. Germline CDR1 LGHNT, CDR2 FRNRAP. CDR3 loop: CASGSIRTGRSGNTIYF. CDR3 nucleotide sequence: TGTGCTAGTGGTTCAATACGGACAGGACGCTCTGGAAACACCATATATTTT.

The chain joins TRBV7-2 to TRBJ1-3; 8 bases are shared with TRBD1. The J segment lost 4 bases and the V segment lost 6 bases, leaving 5 bases of the junction unmatched. The V gene's germline CDR1 is SGHTA and CDR2 FQGNSA. CDR3 size: 14 residues. CDR3 coding DNA: TGTGCCAGCAGACCGGACAGGGCAGGAAACACCATATATTTT. Translating it yields CASRPDRAGNTIYF.

The CDR3 coding sequence is TGCGCCAGCAGCCAAGTCTACCCCGAAGTTTATGAGCAGTTCTTC. The encoded protein is CASSQVYPEVYEQFF. The V gene is TRBV4-3, the J gene TRBJ2-1; no clear D. CDR1 and CDR2 from the germline V gene are LGHNA and YSLEER. The CDR3 has 15 residues. V was clipped by 1 base and J by 8 bases, with 15 bases between them.

About this clone: Other DNA sequences in the same sample also yield this CDR3. The V gene is TRBV29-1, the J gene TRBJ2-1; 12 nucleotides line up with TRBD2. The CDR3 covers 17 residues. Germline CDR1 is SQVTM and CDR2 is ANQGSEA. The J segment lost 1 base and the V segment lost 1 base, leaving 5 bases of the junction unmatched. As DNA, the CDR3 is TGCAGCGTTGAAGGACTAGCGGGAGAGGGGTCCTACAATGAGCAGTTCTTC. This encodes CSVEGLAGEGSYNEQFF.

This chain links TRBV6-5 with TRBJ1-2, with a possible D match to TRBD1 (6 bases). Germline loops: CDR1 MNHEY, CDR2 SVGAGI. This CDR3 comprises 14 residues. With 2 bases removed from V and 6 bases from J, the gap between germline ends came to 13 bases. This chain's CDR3 is CASSYQGRGDGYTF. The CDR3 bases are TGTGCCAGCAGTTACCAGGGGCGAGGGGATGGCTACACCTTC.

The V and J genes are TRBV19 and TRBJ2-3; 12 nucleotides agree with TRBD2. V was clipped by 5 bases and J by 4 bases; unmatched bases: 4. The CDR3 runs to 15 residues. Per the germline V gene, CDR1 is LNHDA and CDR2 is SQIVND (reference sequence). CDR3 sequence: CASSRTSGNSDTQYF. The CDR3 bases are TGTGCCAGTAGTCGGACTAGCGGGAATTCAGATACGCAGTATTTT.

A single count supports this clone. The V and J genes are TRBV6-6 and TRBJ2-1; possible D gene TRBD1, 6 bases. Trimming pared 5 bases from V and 4 bases from J, leaving 15 bases between. Germline V gene lookup returns CDR1 MNHNY and CDR2 SVGAGI (reference sequence). This CDR3 is 15 amino acids long. The CDR3 here is CASSQQQDRYNEQFF. In nucleotides, the CDR3 is TGTGCCAGCAGTCAACAACAAGACAGGTACAATGAGCAGTTCTTC.

This clone appeared a single time. The J gene is TRBJ2-7, the V gene TRBV27, with 8 nucleotides matching TRBD1. CDR3 length: 15 residues. Per germline, CDR1 MNHEY and CDR2 SMNVEV (reference sequence). The ends lost 6 bases at V and 1 base at J; junction bases unmatched: 8. DNA of the CDR3: TGTGCCAGCAGCCCAAAATGGACAGGGTCCTACGAGCAGTACTTC. Its translation is CASSPKWTGSYEQYF.

J is TRBJ1-3 and V is TRBV10-2; a possible D gene is TRBD1 (6 bases). Germline CDR1 and CDR2: WSHSY and SAAADI. This CDR3 region has 14 residues. Trimming left V 5 bases short and J 2 bases short, with 10 bases between. The CDR3 loop is CASSLQGAGNTIYF. CDR3 nucleotides: TGCGCCAGCAGTTTACAGGGCGCTGGAAACACCATATATTTT.

The chain links TRBV10-3 to TRBJ2-1; TRBD2 matches at 13 bases. Germline-derived CDR1 and CDR2 are ENHRY and SYGVKD. J gave up 5 bases and V 6 bases, and 7 bases lay outside the gene matches. The CDR3 runs to 16 residues. This CDR3 is CAIRPDGLAGDNEQFF. CDR3 DNA: TGTGCCATCAGACCCGATGGACTAGCGGGGGACAATGAGCAGTTCTTC.

This chain uses TRBV4-2 with TRBJ1-2; the D gene is possibly TRBD1 (5 bases). In germline, CDR1 is LGHNA, CDR2 YNFKEQ. The V and J ends lost 4 bases and 4 bases respectively, with 16 bases between them. The CDR3 is made up of 15 amino acids. CDR3 nucleotide sequence: TGTGCCAGCAGCCGCTCGCGGGGGGAAAGCTATGGCTACACCTTC. This encodes CASSRSRGESYGYTF.

The chain employs TRBV19 and TRBJ1-5; TRBD1 matches 8 bases. The trim removed 0 bases at V and 7 bases at J, leaving 11 bases unmatched. This CDR3 is 17 amino acids long. Germline V gene lookup returns CDR1 LNHDA and CDR2 SQIVND (reference sequence). The CDR3 reads CASSIDPGQAIGQPQHF. Here the CDR3 DNA reads TGTGCCAGTAGTATAGACCCGGGACAGGCGATAGGGCAGCCCCAGCATTTT.

This chain uses TRBV6-1 with TRBJ2-3; 7 bases align to TRBD1. The germline gives CDR1 MNHNS, CDR2 SASEGT. The CDR3 runs 15 residues. V trimming: 5 bases; J trimming: 5 bases; junction bases outside the gene matches: 10. The CDR3 region is CASSPGHRGKDTQYF. Here the CDR3 DNA reads TGTGCCAGCAGTCCGGGTCACAGGGGCAAAGATACGCAGTATTTT.

The CDR3 nucleotides are TGTGCCAGCAGTTACTCCCTACAGGGATCTGGAAACACCATATATTTT. It specifies CASSYSLQGSGNTIYF. The J gene is TRBJ1-3, the V gene TRBV6-5; tentatively, D is TRBD1 (6 bases). From germline, CDR1 is MNHEY and CDR2 SVGAGI. Trimming removed 0 bases at V and 1 base at J, with 10 bases between. This CDR3 has 16 residues.

The rearrangement uses TRBV6-5 and TRBJ2-2; TRBD1 aligns across 8 bases. The germline gives CDR1 MNHEY, CDR2 SVGAGI. The junction had 6 bases not matched to a gene; V was cut back by 8 bases and J by 7 bases. The CDR3 is made up of 13 amino acids. DNA for the CDR3: TGTGCCAGCCGACAGGGGTCTATCGGGGAGCTGTTTTTT. This encodes CASRQGSIGELFF.

Worth noting for this clone: Since a much larger clone is just one base distant, this may be a read error. This chain links TRBV6-6 with TRBJ2-7; 11 positions agree with TRBD2. The V gene's germline CDR1 is MNHNY and CDR2 SVGAGI (reference sequence). This CDR3 is built from 15 residues. With V trimmed by 1 base and J by 2 bases, 1 base remained unmatched. CDR3 protein: CASSYYSGGAYEQYF. The CDR3 region has the DNA TGTGCCAGCAGTTACTATAGCGGGGGGGCCTACGAGCAGTACTTC.

The chain employs TRBV12-5 and TRBJ2-1; 9 bases are shared with TRBD1. CDR1 and CDR2 from the germline V gene are LGHNT and FRNRAP. V lost 2 bases to trimming and J lost 2 bases; unmatched junction nucleotides: 4. The CDR3 consists of 16 residues. CDR3 protein: CASGLHRGLAYNEQFF. The DNA of the CDR3 is TGTGCTAGTGGTTTGCACAGGGGGCTAGCCTACAATGAGCAGTTCTTC.

CDR3 in DNA: TGCAGCGTTTGTAGGGACTTAGACGCCTACGAGCAGTACTTC. It is translated as CSVCRDLDAYEQYF. The chain employs TRBV29-1 and TRBJ2-7, with D perhaps matching TRBD2 (6 bases). CDR1 and CDR2 from the germline V gene are SQVTM and ANQGSEA. V was clipped by 5 bases and J by 2 bases, with 16 bases between them. This CDR3 region has 14 residues.

This chain joins TRBV9 and TRBJ1-3, with a weak D call TRBD1 (5 bases). Germline CDR1 SGDLS, CDR2 YYNGEE. With 0 bases removed from V and 2 bases from J, the gap between germline ends came to 12 bases. This CDR3 region has 16 residues. CDR3 protein: CASSVDRGSAGNTIYF. The DNA for the CDR3 is TGTGCCAGCAGCGTAGACCGGGGGAGTGCTGGAAACACCATATATTTT.

In this sample, this clone turned up once. The chain has TRBV4-2 and TRBJ2-7; 7 positions agree with TRBD2. V was pared by 4 bases and J by 6 bases, with 9 bases of the junction left unmatched. Germline loops: CDR1 LGHNA, CDR2 YNFKEQ. There are 14 residues in the CDR3. The CDR3 DNA reads TGTGCCAGCAGCCCCAACGGGGGGTCAGGCGAGCAGTACTTC. It yields the protein CASSPNGGSGEQYF.